This T cell receptor beta chain is drawn from a study of blood T cell repertoires in COVID-19. Using immunoSEQ multiplex PCR, the repertoire was profiled, and TCRdb retains in-frame clones only, with some absent. The profile covers over 250,000 clones, with 88% appearing a single time and approximately 3.7% taken by the ten largest. V was pared by 8 bases and J by 2 bases, with 9 bases of the junction left unmatched. Germline V CDR1 and CDR2: MNHNY, SVGAGI (reference sequence). This CDR3 is built from 15 residues. This rearrangement joins TRBV6-6 to TRBJ1-1; 9 bases are shared with TRBD1. The specimen was peripheral blood. The source is a man aged 60-69 years who had recovered from COVID-19. The CDR3 DNA reads as TGTGCCAGCGGGGGGACAGGGTGGGTTAACACTGAAGCTTTCTTT. This codes for CASGGTGWVNTEAFF.